The sequence of this T cell receptor (beta chain) was determined in a study of cytotoxic CD8 clonotypes in ibrutinib-treated CLL. Only in-frame clones appear in the TCRdb table, and some are missing; sequencing was by immunoSEQ multiplex PCR. The sample consists of about 140,000 clones, about 72% of them appearing once. The sample holds a few counts of this clone. Its target is not known. Study-wide results and limits: The study sampled sustained-remission and progressing patients at different times.

This TCR came from a human donor with chronic lymphocytic leukemia. Specimen: PBMCs, collected after 12 months of ibrutinib treatment.

For the CDR3, the DNA is TGTGCCAGCACCCCGGAGGCCCTTTACTATGGCTACACCTTC. It encodes CASTPEALYYGYTF. The chain links TRBV7-6 to TRBJ1-2; D unresolved. Between the trimmed V and J ends, which lost 7 bases and 3 bases, there was a span of 15 bases. The CDR3 sequence is 14 residues long. Germline V gene lookup returns CDR1 SGHVS and CDR2 FNYEAQ.